This T cell receptor (beta chain) is drawn from a study of identical twins. A note on this clonotype: Its antigen is still unknown.

Germline V CDR1 and CDR2: LGHNA, YNFKEQ. The CDR3 has 17 amino acids. V trimming: 0 bases; J trimming: 3 bases; junction bases outside the gene matches: 10. TCRdb reprocessed the 5' RACE reads with MiXCR, giving one entry per CDR3 protein. This table holds some 210,000 distinct CDR3 sequences, approximately 15% found once. Study-level results: The models gave estimates that fell short of the out-of-frame TCR alpha sharing seen in monozygotic twins.

The same sample was also used in a study of T cells expressing NK-cell markers. As that study records: Dominant NKG2C+ clonotypes were found to form roughly 1.0-7.5% of CD8+ T cells in about six donors.

The sequenced material came from CD8+ T cells sorted from blood. The sequence was collected from a woman in her late teens or twenties in good health. The rearrangement links TRBV4-2 to TRBJ2-7; 8 bases are shared with TRBD2. The CDR3, as DNA: TGTGCCAGCAGCCAAGAGTGGCTAGCGGGCGACTACTACGAGCAGTACTTC. Residues: CASSQEWLAGDYYEQYF.